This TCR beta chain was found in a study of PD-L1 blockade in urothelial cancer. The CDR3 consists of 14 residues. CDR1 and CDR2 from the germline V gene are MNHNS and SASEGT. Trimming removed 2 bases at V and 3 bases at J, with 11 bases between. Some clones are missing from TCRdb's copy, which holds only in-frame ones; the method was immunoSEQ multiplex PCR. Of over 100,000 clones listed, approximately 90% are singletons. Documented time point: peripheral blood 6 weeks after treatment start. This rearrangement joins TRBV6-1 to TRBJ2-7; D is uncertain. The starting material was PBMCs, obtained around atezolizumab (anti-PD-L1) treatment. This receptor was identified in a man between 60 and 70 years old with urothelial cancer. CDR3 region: CASSESGSLYEQYF. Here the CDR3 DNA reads TGTGCCAGCAGTGAATCGGGTTCTCTCTACGAGCAGTACTTC.